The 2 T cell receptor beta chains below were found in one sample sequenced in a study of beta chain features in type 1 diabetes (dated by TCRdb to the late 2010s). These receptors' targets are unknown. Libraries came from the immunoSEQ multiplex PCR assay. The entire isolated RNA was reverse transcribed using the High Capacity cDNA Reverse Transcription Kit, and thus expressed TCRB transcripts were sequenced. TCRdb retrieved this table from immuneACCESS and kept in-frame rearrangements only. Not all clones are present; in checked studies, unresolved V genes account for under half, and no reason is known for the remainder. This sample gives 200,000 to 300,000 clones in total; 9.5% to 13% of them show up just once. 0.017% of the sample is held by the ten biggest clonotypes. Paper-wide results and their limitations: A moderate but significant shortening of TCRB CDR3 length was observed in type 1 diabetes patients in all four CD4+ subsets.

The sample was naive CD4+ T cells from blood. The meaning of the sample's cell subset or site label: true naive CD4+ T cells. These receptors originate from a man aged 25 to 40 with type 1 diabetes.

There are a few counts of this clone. The chain's CDR3 is CASSELQGDGEQYF. CDR3 in DNA: TGTGCCAGCAGTGAACTACAGGGGGACGGAGAGCAGTACTTC. The J gene is TRBJ2-7, the V gene TRBV2; TRBD1 matches 8 bases. CDR1 and CDR2 from the germline V gene are SNHLY and FYNNEI. Trimming at V came to 2 bases and at J to 7 bases, leaving 7 bases not matched to a gene. This CDR3 comprises 14 residues. Using reference TRBV2 and TRBJ2-7 for the parts outside the CDR3, the full variable domain is EPEVTQTPSHQVTQMGQEVILRCVPISNHLYFYWYRQILGQKVEFLVSFYNNEISEKSEIFDDQFSVERPDGSNFTLKIRSTKLEDSAMYFCASSELQGDGEQYFGPGTRLTVT.

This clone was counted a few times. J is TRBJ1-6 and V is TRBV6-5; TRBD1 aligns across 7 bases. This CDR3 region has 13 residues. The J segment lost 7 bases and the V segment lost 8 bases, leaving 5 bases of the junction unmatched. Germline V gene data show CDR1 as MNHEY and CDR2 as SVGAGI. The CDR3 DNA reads TGTGCCAGCGGATGGGACAGAAATTCACCCCTCCACTTT. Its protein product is CASGWDRNSPLHF.